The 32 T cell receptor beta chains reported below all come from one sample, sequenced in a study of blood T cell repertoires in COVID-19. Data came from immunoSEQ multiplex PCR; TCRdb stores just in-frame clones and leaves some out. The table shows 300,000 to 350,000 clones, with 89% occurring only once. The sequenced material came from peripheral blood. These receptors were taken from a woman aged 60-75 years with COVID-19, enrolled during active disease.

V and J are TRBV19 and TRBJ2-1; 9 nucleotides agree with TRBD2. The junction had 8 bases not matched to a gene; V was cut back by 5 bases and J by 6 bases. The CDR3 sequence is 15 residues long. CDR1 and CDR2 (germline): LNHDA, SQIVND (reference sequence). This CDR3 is CASSLGLAGANEQFF. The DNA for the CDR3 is TGTGCCAGTAGTCTGGGACTAGCAGGAGCCAATGAGCAGTTCTTC.

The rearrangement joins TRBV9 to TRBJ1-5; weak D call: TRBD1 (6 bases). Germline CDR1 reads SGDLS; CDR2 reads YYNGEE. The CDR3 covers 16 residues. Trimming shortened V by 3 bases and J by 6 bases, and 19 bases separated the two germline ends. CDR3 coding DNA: TGTGCCAGCAGCGGAGGTGAGGGGGGGCTAAGTCAGCCCCAGCATTTT. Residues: CASSGGEGGLSQPQHF.

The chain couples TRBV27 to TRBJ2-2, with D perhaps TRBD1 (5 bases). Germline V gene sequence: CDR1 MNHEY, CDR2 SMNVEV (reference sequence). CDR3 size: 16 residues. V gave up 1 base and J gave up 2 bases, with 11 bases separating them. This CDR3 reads CASSLFRTRNTGELFF. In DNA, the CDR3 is TGTGCCAGCAGTTTATTCCGGACACGAAACACCGGGGAGCTGTTTTTT.

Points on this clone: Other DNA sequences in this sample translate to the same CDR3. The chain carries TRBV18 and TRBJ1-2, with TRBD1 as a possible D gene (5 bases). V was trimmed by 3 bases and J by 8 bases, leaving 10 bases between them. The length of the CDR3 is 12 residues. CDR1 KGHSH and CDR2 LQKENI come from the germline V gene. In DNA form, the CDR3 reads TGTGCCAGCTCACCCCGGAGGGACGGCTACACCTTC. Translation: CASSPRRDGYTF.

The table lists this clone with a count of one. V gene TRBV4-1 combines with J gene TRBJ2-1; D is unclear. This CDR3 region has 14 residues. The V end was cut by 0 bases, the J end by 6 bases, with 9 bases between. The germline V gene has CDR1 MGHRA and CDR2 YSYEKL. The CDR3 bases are TGCGCCAGCAGCCAAGACCACTTTGGCAATGAGCAGTTCTTC. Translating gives CASSQDHFGNEQFF.

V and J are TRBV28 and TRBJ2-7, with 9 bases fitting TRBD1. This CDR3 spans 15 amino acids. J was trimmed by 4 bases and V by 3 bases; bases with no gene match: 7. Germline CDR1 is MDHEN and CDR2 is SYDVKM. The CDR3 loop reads CASSLPTGGPYEQYF. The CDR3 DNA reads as TGTGCCAGCAGTTTGCCGACAGGGGGGCCATACGAGCAGTACTTC.

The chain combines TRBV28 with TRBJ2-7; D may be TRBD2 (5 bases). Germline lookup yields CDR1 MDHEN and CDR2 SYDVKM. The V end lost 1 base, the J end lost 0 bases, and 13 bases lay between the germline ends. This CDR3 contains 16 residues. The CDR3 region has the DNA TGTGCCAGCAGTTTATCCCTCACCGGACTCTCCTACGAGCAGTACTTC. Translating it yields CASSLSLTGLSYEQYF.

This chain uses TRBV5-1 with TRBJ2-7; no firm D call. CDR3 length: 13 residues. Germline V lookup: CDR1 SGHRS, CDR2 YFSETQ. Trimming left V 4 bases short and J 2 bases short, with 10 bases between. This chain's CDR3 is CASSLSPPYEQYF. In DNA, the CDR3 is TGCGCCAGCAGCCTTTCCCCCCCCTACGAGCAGTACTTC.

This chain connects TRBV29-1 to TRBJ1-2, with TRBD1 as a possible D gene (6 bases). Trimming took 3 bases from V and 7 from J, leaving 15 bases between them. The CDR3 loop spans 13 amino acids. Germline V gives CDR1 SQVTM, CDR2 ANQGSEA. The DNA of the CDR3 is TGCAGCGTTGAGACAGGTTCGGTACGTGGCTACACCTTC. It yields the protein CSVETGSVRGYTF.

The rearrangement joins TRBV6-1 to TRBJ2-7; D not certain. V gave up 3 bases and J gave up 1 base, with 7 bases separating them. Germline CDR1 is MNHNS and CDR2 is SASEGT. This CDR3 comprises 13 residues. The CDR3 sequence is CASSDNFSYEQYF. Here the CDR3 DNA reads TGTGCCAGCAGTGACAACTTTTCCTACGAGCAGTACTTC.

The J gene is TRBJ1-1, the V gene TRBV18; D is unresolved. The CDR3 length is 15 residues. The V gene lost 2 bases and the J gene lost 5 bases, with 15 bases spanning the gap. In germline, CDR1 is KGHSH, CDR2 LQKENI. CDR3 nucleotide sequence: TGTGCCAGCTCACCAAGGATTCAGGCGGGAACTGAAGCTTTCTTT. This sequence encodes CASSPRIQAGTEAFF.

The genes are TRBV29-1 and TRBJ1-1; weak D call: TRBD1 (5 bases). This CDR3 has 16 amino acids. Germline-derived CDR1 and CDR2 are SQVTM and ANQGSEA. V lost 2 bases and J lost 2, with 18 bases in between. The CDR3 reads CSVEQGNGALNTEAFF. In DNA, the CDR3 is TGCAGCGTTGAACAAGGGAATGGGGCTCTTAACACTGAAGCTTTCTTT.

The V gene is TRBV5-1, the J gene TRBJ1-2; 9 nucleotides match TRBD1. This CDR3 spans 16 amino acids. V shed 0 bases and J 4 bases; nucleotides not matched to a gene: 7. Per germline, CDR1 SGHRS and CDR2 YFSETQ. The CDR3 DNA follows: TGCGCCAGCAGCTTGGTAGGACAGGGGATTAGCTATGGCTACACCTTC. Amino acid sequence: CASSLVGQGISYGYTF. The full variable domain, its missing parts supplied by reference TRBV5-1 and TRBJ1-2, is KAGVTQTPRYLIKTRGQQVTLSCSPISGHRSVSWYQQTPGQGLQFLFEYFSETQRNKGNFPGRFSGRQFSNSRSEMNVSTLELGDSALYLCASSLVGQGISYGYTFGSGTRLTVV.

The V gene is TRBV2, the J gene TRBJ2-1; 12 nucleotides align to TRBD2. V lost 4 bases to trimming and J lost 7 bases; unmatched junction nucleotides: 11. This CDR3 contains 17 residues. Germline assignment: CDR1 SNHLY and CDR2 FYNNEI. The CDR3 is CASSARYSSGGANEQFF. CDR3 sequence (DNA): TGTGCCAGCAGTGCCCGATACTCTAGCGGGGGGGCAAATGAGCAGTTCTTC.

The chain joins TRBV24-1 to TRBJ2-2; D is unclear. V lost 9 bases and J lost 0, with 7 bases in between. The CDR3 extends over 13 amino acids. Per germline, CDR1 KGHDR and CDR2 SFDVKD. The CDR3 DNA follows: TGTGCCACCTCTAGATCGAACACCGGGGAGCTGTTTTTT. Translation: CATSRSNTGELFF.

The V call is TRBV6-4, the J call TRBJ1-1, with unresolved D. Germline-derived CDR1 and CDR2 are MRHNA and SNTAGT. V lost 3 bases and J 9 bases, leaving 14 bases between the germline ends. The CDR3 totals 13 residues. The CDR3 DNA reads TGTGCCAGCAGTGATAGAAGCATTCACCAAGCTTTCTTT. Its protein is CASSDRSIHQAFF.

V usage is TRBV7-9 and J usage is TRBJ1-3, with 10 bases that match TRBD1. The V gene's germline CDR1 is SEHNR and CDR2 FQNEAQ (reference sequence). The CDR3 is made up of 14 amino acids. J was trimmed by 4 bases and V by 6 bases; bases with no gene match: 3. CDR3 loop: CASSQGQGGNTIYF. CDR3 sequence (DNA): TGTGCCAGCAGTCAGGGACAGGGGGGAAACACCATATATTTT.

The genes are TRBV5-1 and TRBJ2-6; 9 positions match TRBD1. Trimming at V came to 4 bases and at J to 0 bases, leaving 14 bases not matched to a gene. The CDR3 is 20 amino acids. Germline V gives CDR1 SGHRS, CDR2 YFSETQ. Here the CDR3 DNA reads TGCGCCAGCAGCGACCCTTGGGGACAGGGCCCCCGCTCTGGGGCCAACGTCCTGACTTTC. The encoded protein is CASSDPWGQGPRSGANVLTF.

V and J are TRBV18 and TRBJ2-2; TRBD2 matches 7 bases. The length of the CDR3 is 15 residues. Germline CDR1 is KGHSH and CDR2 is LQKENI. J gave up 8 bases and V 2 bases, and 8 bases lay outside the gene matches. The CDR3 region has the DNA TGTGCCAGCTCACCAGGGACTAACGTAATTGGGGAGCTGTTTTTT. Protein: CASSPGTNVIGELFF.

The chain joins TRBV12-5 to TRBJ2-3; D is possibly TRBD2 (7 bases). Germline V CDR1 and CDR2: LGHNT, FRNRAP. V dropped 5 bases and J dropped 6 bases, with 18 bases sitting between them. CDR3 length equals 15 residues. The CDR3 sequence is CASGGGAFGMDTQYF. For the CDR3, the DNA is TGTGCTAGTGGTGGGGGGGCCTTCGGGATGGATACGCAGTATTTT.

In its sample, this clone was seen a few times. Written as DNA, the CDR3 is TGTGCCAGCAGTTACTCATCCTCAGGCTACGAGCAGTACTTC. It is translated as CASSYSSSGYEQYF. The chain has TRBV6-2 or TRBV6-3 and TRBJ2-7; D unresolved. This CDR3 spans 14 amino acids. Trimming left V 0 bases short and J 3 bases short, with 9 bases between. The germline V gene has CDR1 MNHEY and CDR2 SVGEGT.

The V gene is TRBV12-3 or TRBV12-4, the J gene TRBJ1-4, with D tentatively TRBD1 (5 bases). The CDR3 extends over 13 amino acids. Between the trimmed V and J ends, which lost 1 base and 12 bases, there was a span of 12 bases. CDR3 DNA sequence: TGTGCCAGCAGTTTAGTGGGGGGGTCTGAACTGTTTTTT. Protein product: CASSLVGGSELFF.

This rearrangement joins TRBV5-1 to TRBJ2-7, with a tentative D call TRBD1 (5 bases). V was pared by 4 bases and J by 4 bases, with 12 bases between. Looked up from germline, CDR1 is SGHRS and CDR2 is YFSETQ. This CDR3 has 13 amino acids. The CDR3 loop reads CASSQTVPYEQYF. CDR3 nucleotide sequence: TGCGCCAGCAGCCAGACAGTTCCTTACGAGCAGTACTTC.

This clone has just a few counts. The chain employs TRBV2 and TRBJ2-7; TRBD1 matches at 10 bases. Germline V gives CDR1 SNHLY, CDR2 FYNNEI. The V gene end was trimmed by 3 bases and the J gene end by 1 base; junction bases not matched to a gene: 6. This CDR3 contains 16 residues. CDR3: CASSDRGTGESYEQYF. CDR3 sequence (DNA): TGTGCCAGCAGTGACCGTGGGACAGGGGAGTCCTACGAGCAGTACTTC. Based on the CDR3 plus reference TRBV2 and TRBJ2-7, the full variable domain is EPEVTQTPSHQVTQMGQEVILRCVPISNHLYFYWYRQILGQKVEFLVSFYNNEISEKSEIFDDQFSVERPDGSNFTLKIRSTKLEDSAMYFCASSDRGTGESYEQYFGPGTRLTVT.

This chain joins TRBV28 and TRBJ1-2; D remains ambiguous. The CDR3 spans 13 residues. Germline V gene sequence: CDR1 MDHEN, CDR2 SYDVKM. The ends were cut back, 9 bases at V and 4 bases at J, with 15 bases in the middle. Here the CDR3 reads CASHRGESYGYTF. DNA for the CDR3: TGTGCCAGTCACCGCGGGGAATCCTATGGCTACACCTTC.

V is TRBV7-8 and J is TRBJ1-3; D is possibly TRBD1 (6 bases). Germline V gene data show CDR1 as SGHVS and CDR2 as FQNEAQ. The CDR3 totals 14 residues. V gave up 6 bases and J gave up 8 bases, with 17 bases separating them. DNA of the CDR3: TGTGCCAGCAGACCTGACAGGTTATCAGACACCATATATTTT. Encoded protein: CASRPDRLSDTIYF. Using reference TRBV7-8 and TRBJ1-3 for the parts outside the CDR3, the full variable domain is GAGVSQSPRYKVAKRGQDVALRCDPISGHVSLFWYQQALGQGPEFLTYFQNEAQLDKSGLPSDRFFAERPEGSVSTLKIQRTQQEDSAVYLCASRPDRLSDTIYFGEGSWLTVV.

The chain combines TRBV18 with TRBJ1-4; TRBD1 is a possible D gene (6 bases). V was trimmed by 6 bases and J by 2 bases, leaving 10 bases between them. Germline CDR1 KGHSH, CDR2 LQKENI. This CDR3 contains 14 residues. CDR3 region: CASSLTGTNEKLFF. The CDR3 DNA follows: TGTGCCAGCTCCCTTACAGGGACTAATGAAAAACTGTTTTTT.

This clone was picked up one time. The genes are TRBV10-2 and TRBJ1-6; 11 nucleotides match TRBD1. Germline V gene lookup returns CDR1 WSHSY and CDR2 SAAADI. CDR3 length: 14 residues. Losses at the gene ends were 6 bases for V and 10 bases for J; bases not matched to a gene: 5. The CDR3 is CASRRDRGNSPLHF. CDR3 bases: TGCGCCAGCAGAAGGGACAGGGGGAACTCACCCCTCCACTTT.

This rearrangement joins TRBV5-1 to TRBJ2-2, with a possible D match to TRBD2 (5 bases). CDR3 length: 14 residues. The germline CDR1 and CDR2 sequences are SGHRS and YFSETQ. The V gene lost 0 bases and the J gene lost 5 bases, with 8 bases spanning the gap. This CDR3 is CASSLGLATGELFF. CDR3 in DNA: TGCGCCAGCAGCTTGGGGCTAGCTACCGGGGAGCTGTTTTTT.

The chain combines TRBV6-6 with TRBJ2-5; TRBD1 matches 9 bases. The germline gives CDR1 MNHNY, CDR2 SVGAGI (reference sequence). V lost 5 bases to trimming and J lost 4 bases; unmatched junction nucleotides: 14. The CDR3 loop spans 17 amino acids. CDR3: CASSRDTLQGAAETQYF. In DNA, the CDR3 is TGTGCCAGCAGTCGCGACACGTTACAGGGGGCGGCAGAGACCCAGTACTTC.

As DNA, the CDR3 is TGTGCCAGCAGCTTGCTTGAGCTGAACACCGGGGAGCTGTTTTTT. It codes for CASSLLELNTGELFF. The rearrangement links TRBV5-5 to TRBJ2-2; no definite D call. The CDR3 contains 15 residues. Germline V gene data show CDR1 as SGHKS and CDR2 as YYEKEE (reference sequence). Trimming removed 1 base at V and 1 base at J, with 8 bases between.

CDR3 region: CASSIRCANEKLFF. For the CDR3, the DNA is TGTGCCAGCAGCATTCGATGCGCTAATGAAAAACTGTTTTTT. The V call is TRBV21-1, the J call TRBJ1-4. TRBV21-1 is deemed a pseudogene. CDR3 length: 14 amino acids.